Listed here are 32 T cell receptor beta chains from one sample, sequenced in a study of blood T cells in healthy people across ages. Together with a sample-barcoded 5' primer, a J-beta primer mix was included in a second PCR lasting roughly 6 to 12 cycles. TCRdb fed the 5' RACE reads into MiXCR, producing one record per CDR3 protein. The data show some 1.5 million distinct CDR3 sequences, roughly 27% seen once. The specimen sequenced was blood. These receptors were collected from a woman under 40 in good health.

This clonotype has a handful of counts. This chain links TRBV9 with TRBJ2-1, with D unresolved. Germline values: CDR1 SGDLS, CDR2 YYNGEE. V gave up 0 bases and J gave up 4 bases, with 11 bases separating them. The CDR3 extends over 15 amino acids. The chain's CDR3 is CASSVEAPQYNEQFF. CDR3 DNA: TGTGCCAGCAGCGTAGAAGCACCCCAGTACAATGAGCAGTTCTTC.

This clonotype was observed a handful of times. The chain carries TRBV5-1 and TRBJ2-1, with D maybe TRBD1 (6 bases). V lost 3 bases and J lost 4, with 11 bases in between. Germline V CDR1 and CDR2: SGHRS, YFSETQ. This CDR3 is built from 14 residues. CDR3 protein: CASSSPDRYNEQFF. The CDR3 DNA sequence: TGCGCCAGCAGCTCACCGGACAGATACAATGAGCAGTTCTTC. The full variable domain, with the rest looked up from reference TRBV5-1 and TRBJ2-1, is KAGVTQTPRYLIKTRGQQVTLSCSPISGHRSVSWYQQTPGQGLQFLFEYFSETQRNKGNFPGRFSGRQFSNSRSEMNVSTLELGDSALYLCASSSPDRYNEQFFGPGTRLTVL.

J is TRBJ2-1 and V is TRBV20-1, with 9 bases lining up with TRBD2. The CDR3 spans 15 residues. With V trimmed by 6 bases and J by 4 bases, 10 bases remained unmatched. Germline-derived CDR1 and CDR2 are DFQATT and SNEGSKA (reference sequence). This chain's CDR3 is CSALAGDLEYNEQFF. The CDR3 DNA is TGCAGTGCCTTAGCGGGAGACCTAGAGTACAATGAGCAGTTCTTC.

This clonotype appeared many times. V usage is TRBV4-1 and J usage is TRBJ1-2; 7 positions match TRBD1. Germline V gives CDR1 MGHRA, CDR2 YSYEKL. Germline trimming cut 0 bases from V and 8 bases from J; bases unmatched to any gene: 6. The CDR3 extends over 14 amino acids. The CDR3 loop is CASSQDRQGDGYTF. The DNA of the CDR3 is TGCGCCAGCAGCCAAGATCGCCAGGGGGACGGCTACACCTTC.

This clonotype was seen a handful of times. The J gene is TRBJ1-4, the V gene TRBV20-1; D gene unclear. The length of the CDR3 is 12 residues. Germline lookup yields CDR1 DFQATT and CDR2 SNEGSKA (reference sequence). V was shortened by 5 bases and J by 7 bases, with 11 bases between the two germline ends. The CDR3 sequence: CSALRVGEKLFF. CDR3 in DNA: TGCAGTGCTCTTCGGGTGGGTGAAAAACTGTTTTTT.

There are a few counts of this clonotype. The V gene is TRBV6-2 or TRBV6-3, the J gene TRBJ2-7; D remains unclear. Germline CDR1 MNHEY, CDR2 SVGEGT. The CDR3 length is 14 residues. The germline V and J ends were trimmed by 2 bases and 5 bases, with 13 bases remaining between them. The CDR3 sequence is CASSYSRIVDEQYF. The CDR3 DNA is TGTGCCAGCAGTTACAGTCGGATAGTAGACGAGCAGTACTTC.

This chain connects TRBV27 to TRBJ2-5; a possible D gene is TRBD2 (6 bases). The length of the CDR3 is 11 residues. CDR1 is MNHEY, CDR2 SMNVEV, per germline (reference sequence). V was clipped by 10 bases and J by 4 bases, with 10 bases between them. The CDR3 DNA is TGTGCCAACAGGAGGGGAGAGACCCAGTACTTC. Its protein product is CANRRGETQYF.

The chain couples TRBV5-5 to TRBJ1-1; 7 bases are a match to TRBD1. Germline-derived CDR1 and CDR2 are SGHKS and YYEKEE (reference sequence). The CDR3 length is 16 residues. The V segment lost 2 bases and the J segment 0 bases; nucleotides outside the gene matches: 7. CDR3 sequence: CASSFRQGRMNTEAFF. The CDR3 DNA reads as TGTGCCAGCAGCTTTCGACAGGGCCGCATGAACACTGAAGCTTTCTTT.

This clonotype was recorded many times. The V call is TRBV5-1, the J call TRBJ2-3, with TRBD2 matching over 7 bases. Germline lookup yields CDR1 SGHRS and CDR2 YFSETQ. V trimming: 1 base; J trimming: 1 base; junction bases outside the gene matches: 3. The CDR3 spans 15 residues. As DNA, the CDR3 is TGCGCCAGCAGCTTGACTAGCGCTCGCACAGATACGCAGTATTTT. Its protein is CASSLTSARTDTQYF.

The genes are TRBV6-5 and TRBJ2-5, with 13 bases fitting TRBD2. The J call is in doubt because the DNA end fits TRBJ2-7 better. CDR3 length: 15 residues. CDR1 and CDR2 (germline): MNHEY, SVGAGI. The CDR3 loop is CASSSGLAGPSEQYF. The CDR3 bases are TGTGCCAGCAGTTCGGGACTAGCGGGACCGAGCGAGCAGTACTTC.

The rearrangement uses TRBV5-1 and TRBJ1-2; tentative D call: TRBD1 (5 bases). V lost 2 bases and J 6 bases, leaving 14 bases between the germline ends. CDR1 SGHRS and CDR2 YFSETQ come from the germline V gene. The CDR3 extends over 14 amino acids. CDR3 in amino acids: CASSFGGADDGYTF. The CDR3 bases are TGCGCCAGCAGCTTCGGAGGGGCGGATGATGGCTACACCTTC.

This clonotype was recorded many times. This chain connects TRBV29-1 to TRBJ2-5; perhaps TRBD1 as D (6 bases). V shed 7 bases and J shed 5 bases, with 20 bases lying between them. The CDR3 length is 14 residues. Germline V gene lookup returns CDR1 SQVTM and CDR2 ANQGSEA. CDR3 sequence: CSGKNRERRETQYF. The DNA of the CDR3 is TGCAGCGGAAAAAACAGGGAAAGGCGGGAGACCCAGTACTTC. The full variable domain, completed using reference TRBV29-1 and TRBJ2-5, is SAVISQKPSRDICQRGTSLTIQCQVDSQVTMMFWYRQQPGQSLTLIATANQGSEATYESGFVIDKFPISRPNLTFSTLTVSNMSPEDSSIYLCSGKNRERRETQYFGPGTRLLVL.

Comment on this clonotype: This could be a read error, since a much larger clone is one nucleotide away. The chain uses TRBV12-3 or TRBV12-4 and TRBJ2-3, with no clear D. The CDR3 is made up of 12 amino acids. The CDR3 loop is CASSLFADAQYF. CDR3 in DNA: TGTGCCAGCAGTTTATTTGCAGATGCGCAGTATTTT.

This clonotype was seen at least ten times. One end of the junction is discordant with germline, which a read error may explain. V gene TRBV7-2 combines with J gene TRBJ1-6; possible D gene TRBD1, 5 bases. CDR3 length equals 13 residues. The germline V gene has CDR1 SGHTA and CDR2 FQGNSA. The CDR3: CASSLGQNSPLHF. The CDR3 DNA reads as TGCGCCAGCAGCTTGGGGCAGAATTCACCCCTCCACTTT.

The gene calls are TRBV6-5 and TRBJ2-1, with D perhaps matching TRBD2 (5 bases). This CDR3 has 13 amino acids. Germline V gene lookup returns CDR1 MNHEY and CDR2 SVGAGI. Trimming took off 8 bases at V and 8 bases at J, with 16 bases between the two ends. In nucleotides, the CDR3 is TGTGCCAGCCGCACCGCTAGCTCGGATGAGCAGTTCTTC. Translating it yields CASRTASSDEQFF.

The rearrangement joins TRBV20-1 to TRBJ2-7; 9 bases map to TRBD1. The junction had 12 bases not matched to a gene; V was cut back by 5 bases and J by 7 bases. Per germline, CDR1 DFQATT and CDR2 SNEGSKA (reference sequence). This CDR3 region has 14 residues. The CDR3 here is CSASAGTGYNEQYF. In DNA, the CDR3 is TGCAGTGCTTCGGCCGGGACAGGGTACAATGAGCAGTACTTC.

The table lists this clonotype with many counts. This chain connects TRBV7-3 to TRBJ2-7, with TRBD2 matching 15 bases. The V gene end was trimmed by 4 bases and the J gene end by 6 bases; junction bases not matched to a gene: 4. The germline V gene has CDR1 SGHTA and CDR2 FQGTGA. The CDR3 is 15 residues long. The DNA of the CDR3 is TGTGCCAGCAGCTCGGGGACTAGCGGGGGGTCCGAGCAGTACTTC. As protein: CASSSGTSGGSEQYF. Looking up the rest from reference TRBV7-3 and TRBJ2-7 gives the full variable domain: GAGVSQTPSNKVTEKGKYVELRCDPISGHTALYWYRQSLGQGPEFLIYFQGTGAADDSGLPNDRFFAVRPEGSVSTLKIQRTERGDSAVYLCASSSGTSGGSEQYFGPGTRLTVT.

The chain couples TRBV30 to TRBJ2-3; tentatively, D is TRBD1 or TRBD2 (6 bases each). V lost 3 bases and J 8 bases, leaving 15 bases between the germline ends. The CDR3 is 13 residues long. CDR1 GTSNPN and CDR2 SVGIG come from the germline V gene (reference sequence). CDR3 region: CAWSASRGVTQYF. As DNA, the CDR3 is TGTGCCTGGAGCGCCTCGAGGGGGGTTACGCAGTATTTT.

The V call is TRBV7-2, the J call TRBJ1-6, with TRBD1 identical over 8 bases. CDR1 is SGHTA and CDR2 is FQGNSA in the germline V gene. Trimming at V came to 5 bases and at J to 13 bases, leaving 16 bases not matched to a gene. CDR3 length: 16 amino acids. CDR3 bases: TGTGCCAGCAGCGCCCTCAGGGGGCTTAGCGGTACGCCCCTCCACTTT. Translated: CASSALRGLSGTPLHF.

This sequence joins TRBV20-1 and TRBJ2-6, with D possibly matching TRBD2 (6 bases). CDR3 length equals 15 residues. V was cut by 5 bases and J by 2 bases, with 13 bases left in between. The germline CDR1 and CDR2 sequences are DFQATT and SNEGSKA (reference sequence). The CDR3 nucleotides are TGCAGTGCTTATAGCGGACTACCTGGGGCCAACGTCCTGACTTTC. Protein sequence: CSAYSGLPGANVLTF.

About this clonotype: This may stem from a read error, because a much larger clone lies one nucleotide away. The rearrangement links TRBV10-3 to TRBJ2-5, with 8 nucleotides matching TRBD1. Losses at the gene ends were 11 bases for V and 2 bases for J; bases not matched to a gene: 13. Germline values: CDR1 ENHRY, CDR2 SYGVKD. The CDR3 has 15 residues. Written as DNA, the CDR3 is TGTGCCGTCGCAAGGGGGACAGGCCTGCAAGAGACCCAGTACTTC. Translated: CAVARGTGLQETQYF.

This chain uses TRBV6-1 with TRBJ1-5; D might be TRBD1 (5 bases). The ends were cut back, 3 bases at V and 2 bases at J, with 11 bases in the middle. The CDR3 extends over 15 amino acids. Per the germline V gene, CDR1 is MNHNS and CDR2 is SASEGT. CDR3 sequence reads: CASSERGYGNQPQHF. CDR3 DNA sequence: TGTGCCAGCAGTGAGAGGGGTTACGGCAATCAGCCCCAGCATTTT.

The V and J genes are TRBV5-1 and TRBJ1-1; no reliable D call. Trimming shortened V by 1 base and J by 1 base, and 8 bases separated the two germline ends. The length of the CDR3 is 14 residues. Germline V gives CDR1 SGHRS, CDR2 YFSETQ. CDR3 residues: CASSLMWRNTEAFF. In DNA form, the CDR3 reads TGCGCCAGCAGCTTGATGTGGCGGAACACTGAAGCTTTCTTT.

The sample holds many counts of this clonotype. The chain links TRBV20-1 to TRBJ2-7; D is unclear. The CDR3 runs to 12 residues. V dropped 3 bases and J dropped 2 bases, with 8 bases sitting between them. Germline V gives CDR1 DFQATT, CDR2 SNEGSKA (reference sequence). The CDR3 here is CSASPQTYEQYF. CDR3 nucleotides: TGCAGTGCTAGCCCCCAGACCTACGAGCAGTACTTC.

V is TRBV14 and J is TRBJ2-1; no definite D call. The CDR3 consists of 12 residues. The V gene's germline CDR1 is SGHDN and CDR2 FVKESK. V gave up 8 bases and J gave up 9 bases, with 14 bases separating them. Here the CDR3 reads CASAQHPREQFF. CDR3 bases: TGTGCCAGCGCTCAACACCCCCGTGAGCAGTTCTTC.

The chain combines TRBV27 with TRBJ1-4, with D perhaps TRBD1 (5 bases). Germline V gene sequence: CDR1 MNHEY, CDR2 SMNVEV (reference sequence). The CDR3 consists of 15 residues. V was trimmed by 1 base and J by 7 bases, leaving 13 bases between them. CDR3 bases: TGTGCCAGCAGTTTATGGGGGGGGGGAGGTGAAAAACTGTTTTTT. Amino acids: CASSLWGGGGEKLFF.

This clonotype was picked up a small number of times. The rearrangement joins TRBV7-2 to TRBJ2-5; 11 positions match TRBD2. The germline CDR1 and CDR2 sequences are SGHTA and FQGNSA. Trimming cost V 5 bases and J 9 bases; bases outside gene matches: 8. The CDR3 contains 14 residues. The CDR3 nucleotides are TGTGCCAGCAGCATGGGACTAGCGGACCCGGCCCAGTACTTC. Its translation is CASSMGLADPAQYF.

This clonotype has a handful of counts. This chain connects TRBV28 to TRBJ2-4; no firm D call. Germline V CDR1 and CDR2: MDHEN, SYDVKM. This CDR3 is 14 amino acids long. V was trimmed by 7 bases and J by 1 base, leaving 11 bases between them. This chain's CDR3 is CASTLDGAKNIQYF. The CDR3 region has the DNA TGTGCCAGCACCCTAGATGGTGCCAAAAACATTCAGTACTTC.

The table lists this clonotype with many counts. The rearrangement uses TRBV11-2 and TRBJ2-5; D remains unclear. CDR1 and CDR2 from the germline V gene are SGHAT and FQNNGV. The CDR3 is 12 residues long. The V end lost 5 bases, the J end lost 6 bases, and 10 bases lay between the germline ends. The chain's CDR3 is CASSIGAQTQYF. CDR3 nucleotides: TGTGCCAGCAGCATAGGCGCCCAGACCCAGTACTTC.

This sequence joins TRBV7-9 and TRBJ2-5; D is unresolved. Germline V gene lookup returns CDR1 SEHNR and CDR2 FQNEAQ (reference sequence). Trimming cost V 1 base and J 7 bases, with 13 bases left between them. CDR3 length: 14 amino acids. CDR3 protein: CASSLGATQWTQYF. As DNA, the CDR3 is TGTGCCAGCAGCTTAGGGGCAACCCAATGGACCCAGTACTTC.

This clonotype was recorded at least ten times. The chain combines TRBV7-2 with TRBJ2-1, with TRBD2 identical over 8 bases. There are 14 residues in the CDR3. Germline V gene lookup returns CDR1 SGHTA and CDR2 FQGNSA. V lost 3 bases and J lost 9; bases outside the gene matches: 7. CDR3 bases: TGTGCCAGCAGCTTCCTAGCGGGCGGGGGTGAGCAGTTCTTC. Translated: CASSFLAGGGEQFF.

This clonotype was seen at least ten times. This chain uses TRBV12-3 or TRBV12-4 with TRBJ2-1; D unclear. V gave up 5 bases and J gave up 10 bases, with 9 bases separating them. CDR3 length equals 11 residues. CDR3 in amino acids: CASSIEGEQFF. The CDR3 nucleotides read TGTGCCAGCAGTATAGAAGGGGAGCAGTTCTTC.